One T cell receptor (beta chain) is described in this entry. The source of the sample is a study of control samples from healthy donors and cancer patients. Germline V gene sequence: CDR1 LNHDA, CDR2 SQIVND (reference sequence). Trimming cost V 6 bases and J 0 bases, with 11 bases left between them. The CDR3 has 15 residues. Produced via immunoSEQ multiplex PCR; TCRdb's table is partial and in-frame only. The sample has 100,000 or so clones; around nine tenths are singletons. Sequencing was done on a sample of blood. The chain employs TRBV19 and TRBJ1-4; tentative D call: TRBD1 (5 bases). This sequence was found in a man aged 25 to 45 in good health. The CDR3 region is CASRGRVATNEKLFF. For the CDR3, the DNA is TGTGCCAGTAGGGGACGAGTTGCAACTAATGAAAAACTGTTTTTT.